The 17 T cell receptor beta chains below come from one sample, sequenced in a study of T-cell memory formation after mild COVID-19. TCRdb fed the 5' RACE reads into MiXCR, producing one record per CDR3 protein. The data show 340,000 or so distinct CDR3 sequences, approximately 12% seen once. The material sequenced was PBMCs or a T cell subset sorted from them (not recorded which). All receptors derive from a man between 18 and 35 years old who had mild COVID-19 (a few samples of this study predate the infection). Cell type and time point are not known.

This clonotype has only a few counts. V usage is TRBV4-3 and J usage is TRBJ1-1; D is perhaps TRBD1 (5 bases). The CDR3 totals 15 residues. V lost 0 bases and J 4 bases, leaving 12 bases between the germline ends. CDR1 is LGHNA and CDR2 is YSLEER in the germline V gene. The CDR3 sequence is CASSQDTGVGTEAFF. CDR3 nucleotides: TGCGCCAGCAGCCAAGATACGGGGGTAGGCACTGAAGCTTTCTTT.

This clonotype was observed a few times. CDR3 coding DNA: TGTGCCAGCAGTTACTCATCTGGTGGCTTTAACACTGAAGCTTTCTTT. This sequence encodes CASSYSSGGFNTEAFF. The chain links TRBV6-5 to TRBJ1-1; D is undetermined. CDR1 MNHEY and CDR2 SVGAGI come from the germline V gene. Trimming took off 0 bases at V and 2 bases at J, with 13 bases between the two ends. This CDR3 has 16 amino acids.

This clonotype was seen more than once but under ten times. The CDR3, as DNA: TGTGCCAGCAGTTTTAGATATTCTGGGGCCAACGTCCTGACTTTC. As protein: CASSFRYSGANVLTF. The chain is built from TRBV28 and TRBJ2-6; D not resolved. V lost 3 bases and J 1 base, leaving 7 bases between the germline ends. Germline V CDR1 and CDR2: MDHEN, SYDVKM. The CDR3 is made up of 15 amino acids.

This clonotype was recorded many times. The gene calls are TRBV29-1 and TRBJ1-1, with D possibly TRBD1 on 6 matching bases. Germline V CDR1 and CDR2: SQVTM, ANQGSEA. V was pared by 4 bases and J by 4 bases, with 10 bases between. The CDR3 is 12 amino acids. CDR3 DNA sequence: TGCAGCGTTGGAAAGGGGGGCACTGAAGCTTTCTTT. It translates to CSVGKGGTEAFF.

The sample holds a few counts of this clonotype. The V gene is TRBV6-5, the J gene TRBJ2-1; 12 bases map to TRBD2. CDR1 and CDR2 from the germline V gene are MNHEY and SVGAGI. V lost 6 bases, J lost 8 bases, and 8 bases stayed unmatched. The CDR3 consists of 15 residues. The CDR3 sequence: CASRASSGGGHEQFF. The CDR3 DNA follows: TGTGCCAGCAGGGCCTCTAGCGGGGGGGGCCATGAGCAGTTCTTC.

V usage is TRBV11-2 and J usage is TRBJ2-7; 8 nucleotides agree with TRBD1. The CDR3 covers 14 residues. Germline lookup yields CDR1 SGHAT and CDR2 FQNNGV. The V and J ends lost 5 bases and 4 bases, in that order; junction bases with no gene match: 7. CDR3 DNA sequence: TGTGCCAGCAGCCTCGGACAGGGACGGTACGAGCAGTACTTC. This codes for CASSLGQGRYEQYF. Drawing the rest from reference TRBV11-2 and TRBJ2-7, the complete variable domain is EAGVAQSPRYKIIEKRQSVAFWCNPISGHATLYWYQQILGQGPKLLIQFQNNGVVDDSQLPKDRFSAERLKGVDSTLKIQPAKLEDSAVYLCASSLGQGRYEQYFGPGTRLTVT.

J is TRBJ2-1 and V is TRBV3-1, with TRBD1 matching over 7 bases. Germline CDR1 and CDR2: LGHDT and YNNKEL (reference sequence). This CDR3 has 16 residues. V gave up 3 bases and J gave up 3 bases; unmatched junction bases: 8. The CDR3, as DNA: TGTGCCAGCAGCCATCACTTTGGGACAGTCTACAATGAGCAGTTCTTC. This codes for CASSHHFGTVYNEQFF.

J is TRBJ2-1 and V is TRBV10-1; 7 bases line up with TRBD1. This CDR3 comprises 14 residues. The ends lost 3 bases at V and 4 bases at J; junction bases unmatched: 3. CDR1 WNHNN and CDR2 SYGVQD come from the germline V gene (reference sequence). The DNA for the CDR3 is TGCGCCAGCAGTGATGGGACAGTTTACAATGAGCAGTTCTTC. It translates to CASSDGTVYNEQFF.

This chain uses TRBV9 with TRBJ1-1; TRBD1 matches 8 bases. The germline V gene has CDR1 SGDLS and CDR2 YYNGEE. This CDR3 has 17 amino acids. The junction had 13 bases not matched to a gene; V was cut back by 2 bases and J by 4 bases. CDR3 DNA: TGTGCCAGCAGCGTGGGAGAAGGACAGGGAGGAGCCACTGAAGCTTTCTTT. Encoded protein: CASSVGEGQGGATEAFF.

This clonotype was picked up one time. The CDR3 nucleotides read TGTGCCAGTAGTATCGCCCGGGGCACTGCTAACTATGGCTACACCTTC. Translated: CASSIARGTANYGYTF. V gene TRBV19 combines with J gene TRBJ1-2, with D possibly TRBD1 on 5 matching bases. Trimming removed 3 bases from V and 0 bases from J, with 14 bases in between. The CDR3 spans 16 residues. Germline V gene data show CDR1 as LNHDA and CDR2 as SQIVND (reference sequence).

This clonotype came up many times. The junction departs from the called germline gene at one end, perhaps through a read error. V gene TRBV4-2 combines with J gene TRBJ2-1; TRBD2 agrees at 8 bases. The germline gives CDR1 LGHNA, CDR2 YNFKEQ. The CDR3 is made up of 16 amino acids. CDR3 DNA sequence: TGTGCCAGCAGCCCTAATCGGGGGGGCTCCCACAATGAGCAGTTCTTC. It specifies CASSPNRGGSHNEQFF.

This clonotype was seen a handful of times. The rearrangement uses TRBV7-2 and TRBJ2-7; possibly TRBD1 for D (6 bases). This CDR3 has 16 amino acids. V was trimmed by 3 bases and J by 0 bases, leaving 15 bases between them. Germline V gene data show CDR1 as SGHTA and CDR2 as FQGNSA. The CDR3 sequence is CASSFMGRGNSYEQYF. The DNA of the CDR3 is TGTGCCAGCAGCTTTATGGGTAGGGGGAACTCCTACGAGCAGTACTTC.

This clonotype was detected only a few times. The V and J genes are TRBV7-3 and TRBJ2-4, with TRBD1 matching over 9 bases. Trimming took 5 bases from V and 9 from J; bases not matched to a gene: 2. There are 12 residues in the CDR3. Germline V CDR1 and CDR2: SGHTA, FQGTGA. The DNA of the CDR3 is TGTGCCAGCAGCGAGACAGGGGGCATTCAGTACTTC. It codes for CASSETGGIQYF. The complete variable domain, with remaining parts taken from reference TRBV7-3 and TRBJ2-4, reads GAGVSQTPSNKVTEKGKYVELRCDPISGHTALYWYRQSLGQGPEFLIYFQGTGAADDSGLPNDRFFAVRPEGSVSTLKIQRTERGDSAVYLCASSETGGIQYFGAGTRLSVL.

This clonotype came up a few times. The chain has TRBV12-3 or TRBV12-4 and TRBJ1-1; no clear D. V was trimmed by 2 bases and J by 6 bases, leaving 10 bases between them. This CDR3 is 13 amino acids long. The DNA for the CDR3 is TGTGCCAGCAGTTTATCTCAGTCTTCTGAAGCTTTCTTT. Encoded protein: CASSLSQSSEAFF.

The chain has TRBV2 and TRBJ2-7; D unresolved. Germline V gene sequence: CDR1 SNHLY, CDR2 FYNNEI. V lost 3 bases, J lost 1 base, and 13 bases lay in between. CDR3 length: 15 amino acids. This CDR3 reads CASSEVPLLSYEQYF. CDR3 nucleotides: TGTGCCAGCAGTGAGGTCCCCCTCCTGTCCTACGAGCAGTACTTC. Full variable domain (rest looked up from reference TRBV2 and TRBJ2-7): EPEVTQTPSHQVTQMGQEVILRCVPISNHLYFYWYRQILGQKVEFLVSFYNNEISEKSEIFDDQFSVERPDGSNFTLKIRSTKLEDSAMYFCASSEVPLLSYEQYFGPGTRLTVT.

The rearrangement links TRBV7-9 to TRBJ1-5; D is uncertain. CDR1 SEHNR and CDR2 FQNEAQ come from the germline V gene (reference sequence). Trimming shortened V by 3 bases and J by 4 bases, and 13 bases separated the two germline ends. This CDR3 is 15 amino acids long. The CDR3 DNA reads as TGTGCCAGCAGCTTGGAAACGGACGGGAATCAGCCCCAGCATTTT. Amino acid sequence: CASSLETDGNQPQHF.

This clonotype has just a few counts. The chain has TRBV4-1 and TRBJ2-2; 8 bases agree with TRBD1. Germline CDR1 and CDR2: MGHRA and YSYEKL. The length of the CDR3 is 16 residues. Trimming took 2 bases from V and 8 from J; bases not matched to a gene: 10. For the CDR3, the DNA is TGCGCCAGCAGCCAACCCAGGGGGCGGTACGATGGGGAGCTGTTTTTT. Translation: CASSQPRGRYDGELFF.